The 25 T cell receptor beta chains below were found in one sample sequenced in a study of T cells in Graves' hyperthyroidism and ophthalmopathy. Amplified regions were TCR beta CDR3 sequences from RNA transcripts. First-round RT-PCR targeting the TCR CDR3 was performed with the HTBI primer set. TCRdb reprocessed the multiplex PCR reads with MiXCR, giving one entry per CDR3 protein. The sample has roughly 600,000 distinct CDR3 sequences, approximately 15% seen once. Sequenced: blood. The receptors shown here come from a woman in her fifties or sixties with Graves' ophthalmopathy.

This clonotype occurred many times. The V gene is TRBV12-3 or TRBV12-4, the J gene TRBJ2-1, with 7 bases aligning to TRBD1. V lost 3 bases, J lost 5 bases, and 4 bases stayed unmatched. The CDR3 is 14 residues long. The CDR3: CASSFWDSDNEQFF. Here the CDR3 DNA reads TGTGCCAGCAGTTTCTGGGACAGCGACAATGAGCAGTTCTTC.

This clonotype has at least ten counts. The gene calls are TRBV5-1 and TRBJ1-2; 12 bases line up with TRBD1. Trimming at V came to 4 bases and at J to 7 bases, leaving 5 bases not matched to a gene. CDR3 length: 14 residues. The germline gives CDR1 SGHRS, CDR2 YFSETQ. The CDR3 DNA follows: TGCGCCAGCAGCGCGGGACAGGGGGCGGGTGGCTACACCTTC. This encodes CASSAGQGAGGYTF.

This clonotype came up many times. The rearrangement joins TRBV20-1 to TRBJ1-2; TRBD1 agrees at 12 bases. Losses at the gene ends were 2 bases for V and 6 bases for J; bases not matched to a gene: 7. Germline V gene sequence: CDR1 DFQATT, CDR2 SNEGSKA (reference sequence). The CDR3 length is 15 residues. CDR3 loop: CSARLTGTGGHGYTF. CDR3 in DNA: TGCAGTGCTAGACTCACCGGGACAGGGGGCCATGGCTACACCTTC.

Many counts were recorded for this clonotype. The chain links TRBV6-1 to TRBJ2-7, with 8 positions matching TRBD2. The germline CDR1 and CDR2 sequences are MNHNS and SASEGT. The CDR3 extends over 16 amino acids. V dropped 7 bases and J dropped 4; count of bases not matched to a gene: 15. The CDR3 DNA reads as TGTGCCAGCAACACCATCGGGGGGGCGCGGGTTTACGAGCAGTACTTC. Protein: CASNTIGGARVYEQYF.

This clonotype was counted many times. This rearrangement joins TRBV12-3 or TRBV12-4 to TRBJ2-7; maybe TRBD2 (6 bases). V was clipped by 5 bases and J by 0 bases, with 11 bases between them. CDR3 size: 14 residues. The CDR3 region is CASSRRDASYEQYF. DNA of the CDR3: TGTGCCAGCAGTCGGAGGGACGCCTCCTACGAGCAGTACTTC.

Only a few counts were recorded for this clonotype. The V call is TRBV5-6, the J call TRBJ2-3; D not resolved. The germline V and J ends were trimmed by 6 bases and 0 bases, with 20 bases remaining between them. The CDR3 covers 17 residues. Germline V CDR1 and CDR2: SGHDT, YYEEEE. Written as DNA, the CDR3 is TGTGCCAGCACCCCCGGAAGTCACAAACCTAGCACAGATACGCAGTATTTT. It translates to CASTPGSHKPSTDTQYF.

Note on this clonotype: The junction and the germline gene differ at one end; a read error may be behind it. The chain recombines TRBV6-5 with TRBJ2-1, with unresolved D. CDR1 is MNHEY and CDR2 is SVGAGI in the germline V gene. The CDR3 has 13 amino acids. The CDR3 is CASLLWGYNEQLF. Written as DNA, the CDR3 is TGTGCCAGCTTGCTATGGGGTTACAATGAGCAGCTCTTC.

This clonotype was seen ten or more times. The gene calls are TRBV7-2 and TRBJ1-1, with a possible D match to TRBD1 (6 bases). CDR3 size: 14 residues. Trimming took off 5 bases at V and 5 bases at J, with 15 bases between the two ends. Germline loops: CDR1 SGHTA, CDR2 FQGNSA. The DNA of the CDR3 is TGTGCCAGCAGCCGCTTACAGGGCGCGACTGAAGCTTTCTTT. This translates into CASSRLQGATEAFF. The complete variable domain, with remaining parts taken from reference TRBV7-2 and TRBJ1-1, reads GAGVSQSPSNKVTEKGKDVELRCDPISGHTALYWYRQSLGQGLEFLIYFQGNSAPDKSGLPSDRFSAERTGGSVSTLTIQRTQQEDSAVYLCASSRLQGATEAFFGQGTRLTVV.

This chain joins TRBV2 and TRBJ2-2; the D is unclear. V gave up 4 bases and J gave up 5 bases, with 14 bases separating them. CDR1 is SNHLY and CDR2 is FYNNEI in the germline V gene. CDR3 length: 15 amino acids. The CDR3: CASSVGQVGTGELFF. CDR3 sequence (DNA): TGTGCCAGCAGTGTGGGCCAGGTCGGAACCGGGGAGCTGTTTTTT.

There are many counts of this clonotype. This chain connects TRBV7-2 to TRBJ1-5; a possible D gene is TRBD1 (6 bases). Trimming removed 1 base from V and 6 bases from J, with 13 bases in between. In germline, CDR1 is SGHTA, CDR2 FQGNSA. The CDR3 runs to 15 residues. The CDR3 DNA is TGTGCCAGCAGCTTAGTTACCGGGGGCGGTCAGCCCCAGCATTTT. Protein sequence: CASSLVTGGGQPQHF. Based on the CDR3 plus reference TRBV7-2 and TRBJ1-5, the full variable domain is GAGVSQSPSNKVTEKGKDVELRCDPISGHTALYWYRQSLGQGLEFLIYFQGNSAPDKSGLPSDRFSAERTGGSVSTLTIQRTQQEDSAVYLCASSLVTGGGQPQHFGDGTRLSIL.

This rearrangement joins TRBV6-2 or TRBV6-3 to TRBJ2-7, with TRBD1 matching 9 bases. Germline-derived CDR1 and CDR2 are MNHEY and SVGEGT. The CDR3 loop spans 15 amino acids. Unmatched junction bases numbered 7, after V lost 6 bases and J lost 1 base. The CDR3 coding sequence is TGTGCCAGCAGGGGGTGGACAGGGGCTTCCTACGAGCAGTACTTC. Protein product: CASRGWTGASYEQYF.

This clonotype was found many times. CDR3 DNA: TGTGCCAGCAGCATCTACACGAATCGATACAATGAGCAGTTCTTC. This encodes CASSIYTNRYNEQFF. The chain uses TRBV7-2 and TRBJ2-1; D is undetermined. CDR1 and CDR2 from the germline V gene are SGHTA and FQGNSA. The CDR3 is 15 residues long. V dropped 5 bases and J dropped 4 bases, with 15 bases sitting between them.

This clonotype was recorded at least ten times. This sequence joins TRBV6-1 and TRBJ1-5; D is uncertain. The CDR3 has 16 amino acids. Germline V CDR1 and CDR2: MNHNS, SASEGT. Deletions cut 6 bases from V and 0 bases from J, with 15 bases between. DNA for the CDR3: TGTGCCAGCAGGGCATCCTCAGGTTATAGCAATCAGCCCCAGCATTTT. Protein: CASRASSGYSNQPQHF.

This clonotype has ten or more counts. V usage is TRBV20-1 and J usage is TRBJ2-1; D ambiguous. This CDR3 comprises 14 residues. Germline V gene lookup returns CDR1 DFQATT and CDR2 SNEGSKA (reference sequence). The V end lost 2 bases, the J end lost 3 bases, and 11 bases lay between the germline ends. CDR3 loop: CSARFPFSYNEQFF. CDR3 DNA: TGCAGTGCTAGATTCCCGTTTAGCTACAATGAGCAGTTCTTC.

This clonotype was picked up a small number of times. CDR3 amino acids: CASSQDFGLYSNQPQHF. CDR3 bases: TGCGCCAGCAGCCAAGATTTTGGCCTGTATAGCAATCAGCCCCAGCATTTT. V gene TRBV4-1 combines with J gene TRBJ1-5; D is unresolved. V was shortened by 0 bases and J by 0 bases, with 12 bases between the two germline ends. The CDR3 length is 17 residues. From germline, CDR1 is MGHRA and CDR2 YSYEKL.

This clonotype was recorded at least ten times. The chain carries TRBV20-1 and TRBJ2-5, with D uncertain. Germline V gene lookup returns CDR1 DFQATT and CDR2 SNEGSKA (reference sequence). This CDR3 contains 14 residues. Trimming removed 6 bases at V and 2 bases at J, with 16 bases between. The CDR3 bases are TGCAGTGCCGTCACGGCGGCAGATCAAGAGACCCAGTACTTC. Its protein is CSAVTAADQETQYF.

This clonotype has a count of ten or more. The CDR3 region is CSVVRGSYEQYF. In DNA, the CDR3 is TGCAGCGTTGTACGGGGGTCCTACGAGCAGTACTTC. The gene calls are TRBV29-1 and TRBJ2-7; D might be TRBD2 (6 bases). CDR1 SQVTM and CDR2 ANQGSEA come from the germline V gene. The CDR3 is 12 amino acids. V was shortened by 4 bases and J by 1 base, with 8 bases between the two germline ends.

This clonotype was recorded at least ten times. J is TRBJ2-5 and V is TRBV9, with 13 positions matching TRBD2. Trimming at V came to 1 base and at J to 5 bases, leaving 5 bases not matched to a gene. This CDR3 spans 16 amino acids. Germline assignment: CDR1 SGDLS and CDR2 YYNGEE. CDR3 protein: CASSVTSGRAYETQYF. The DNA for the CDR3 is TGTGCCAGCAGCGTAACTAGCGGGAGGGCCTACGAGACCCAGTACTTC.

This clonotype was found many times. This sequence joins TRBV7-2 and TRBJ2-5; 7 positions match TRBD2. The CDR3 contains 16 residues. The junction had 12 bases not matched to a gene; V was cut back by 5 bases and J by 3 bases. Germline V CDR1 and CDR2: SGHTA, FQGNSA. CDR3 nucleotide sequence: TGTGCCAGCAGCACTCCAGCGGGATCTCCAAAAGAGACCCAGTACTTC. Translating it yields CASSTPAGSPKETQYF.

The rearrangement joins TRBV28 to TRBJ1-1, with TRBD1 matching over 9 bases. The CDR3 is 16 residues long. The germline gives CDR1 MDHEN, CDR2 SYDVKM. Trimming at V came to 6 bases and at J to 1 base, leaving 9 bases not matched to a gene. The CDR3 spells CASSFAGTGSNTEAFF. DNA of the CDR3: TGTGCCAGCAGCTTCGCCGGGACAGGGTCGAACACTGAAGCTTTCTTT.

This clonotype came up many times. The V call is TRBV7-2, the J call TRBJ2-3, with 11 bases that match TRBD2. Germline CDR1 and CDR2: SGHTA and FQGNSA. V gave up 2 bases and J gave up 5 bases; unmatched junction bases: 9. This CDR3 has 17 amino acids. For the CDR3, the DNA is TGTGCCAGCAGCTTATTTGTACTAGCGGGAGTTCGAGATACGCAGTATTTT. Its translation: CASSLFVLAGVRDTQYF.

Ten or more counts support this clonotype. This rearrangement joins TRBV6-2 or TRBV6-3 to TRBJ1-1; no reliable D call. This CDR3 spans 17 amino acids. The germline V gene has CDR1 MNHEY and CDR2 SVGEGT. V dropped 4 bases and J dropped 1 base, with 19 bases sitting between them. The CDR3 nucleotides are TGTGCCAGCAGTTTCCGCTCTGAGGGATTAGCGAACACTGAAGCTTTCTTT. It is translated as CASSFRSEGLANTEAFF.

Many counts were recorded for this clonotype. V usage is TRBV7-9 and J usage is TRBJ2-1, with 8 bases that match TRBD1. Germline loops: CDR1 SEHNR, CDR2 FQNEAQ (reference sequence). Trimming at V came to 5 bases and at J to 2 bases, leaving 5 bases not matched to a gene. The length of the CDR3 is 15 residues. The CDR3 is CASSPGTGPYNEQFF. DNA of the CDR3: TGTGCCAGCAGCCCTGGGACAGGTCCCTACAATGAGCAGTTCTTC.

V gene TRBV27 combines with J gene TRBJ2-7, with TRBD2 matching over 7 bases. This CDR3 has 17 residues. The V and J ends lost 1 base and 7 bases, in that order; junction bases with no gene match: 16. In germline, CDR1 is MNHEY, CDR2 SMNVEV (reference sequence). CDR3 amino acids: CASSLLGLGREREEQYF. The CDR3 nucleotides read TGTGCCAGCAGTTTATTGGGGTTGGGGCGGGAGCGTGAAGAGCAGTACTTC.

The V and J genes are TRBV5-6 and TRBJ2-7; TRBD2 matches at 11 bases. Germline lookup yields CDR1 SGHDT and CDR2 YYEEEE. CDR3 length: 18 residues. Trimming cost V 3 bases and J 3 bases; bases outside gene matches: 14. CDR3 sequence reads: CASSSSGTSGPQFYEQYF. The CDR3 bases are TGTGCCAGCAGCTCCTCCGGGACTAGCGGCCCCCAGTTCTACGAGCAGTACTTC.